This T cell receptor (beta chain) was identified during a study of cytomegalovirus exposure and HLA in healthy donors. PCR used 60 Vbeta primers and 13 Jbeta primers. TCRdb keeps only in-frame clones here, not all; method: immunoSEQ multiplex PCR. The sample includes around 100,000 clones, 78% of them seen just once. This TCR came from a woman aged 40-49 years in good health and CMV-seronegative. The sample comprised PBMCs.

The CDR3 region is CASSLTGLSNQPQHF. The CDR3 DNA is TGTGCCAGCAGCTTGACGGGGTTAAGCAATCAGCCCCAGCATTTT. V is TRBV7-2 and J is TRBJ1-5; D unresolved. This CDR3 region has 15 residues. V dropped 3 bases and J dropped 1 base, with 10 bases sitting between them. Germline assignment: CDR1 SGHTA and CDR2 FQGNSA. Supplemented by reference TRBV7-2 and TRBJ1-5, the full variable domain reads GAGVSQSPSNKVTEKGKDVELRCDPISGHTALYWYRQSLGQGLEFLIYFQGNSAPDKSGLPSDRFSAERTGGSVSTLTIQRTQQEDSAVYLCASSLTGLSNQPQHFGDGTRLSIL.